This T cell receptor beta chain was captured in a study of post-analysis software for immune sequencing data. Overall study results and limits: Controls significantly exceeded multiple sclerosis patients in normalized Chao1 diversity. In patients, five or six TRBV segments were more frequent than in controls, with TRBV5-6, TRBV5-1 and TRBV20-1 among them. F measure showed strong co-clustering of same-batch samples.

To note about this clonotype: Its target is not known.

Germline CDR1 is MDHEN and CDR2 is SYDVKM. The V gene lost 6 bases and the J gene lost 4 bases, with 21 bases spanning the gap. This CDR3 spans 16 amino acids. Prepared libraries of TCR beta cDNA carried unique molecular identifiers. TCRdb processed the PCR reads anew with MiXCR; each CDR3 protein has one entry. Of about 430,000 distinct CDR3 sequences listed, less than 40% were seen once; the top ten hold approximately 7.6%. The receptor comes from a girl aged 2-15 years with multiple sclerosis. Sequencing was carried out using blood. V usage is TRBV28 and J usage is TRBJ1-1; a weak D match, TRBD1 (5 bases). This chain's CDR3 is CASRRPVGVRGTEAFF. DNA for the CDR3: TGTGCCAGCAGGCGTCCCGTGGGGGTCAGAGGCACTGAAGCTTTCTTT.